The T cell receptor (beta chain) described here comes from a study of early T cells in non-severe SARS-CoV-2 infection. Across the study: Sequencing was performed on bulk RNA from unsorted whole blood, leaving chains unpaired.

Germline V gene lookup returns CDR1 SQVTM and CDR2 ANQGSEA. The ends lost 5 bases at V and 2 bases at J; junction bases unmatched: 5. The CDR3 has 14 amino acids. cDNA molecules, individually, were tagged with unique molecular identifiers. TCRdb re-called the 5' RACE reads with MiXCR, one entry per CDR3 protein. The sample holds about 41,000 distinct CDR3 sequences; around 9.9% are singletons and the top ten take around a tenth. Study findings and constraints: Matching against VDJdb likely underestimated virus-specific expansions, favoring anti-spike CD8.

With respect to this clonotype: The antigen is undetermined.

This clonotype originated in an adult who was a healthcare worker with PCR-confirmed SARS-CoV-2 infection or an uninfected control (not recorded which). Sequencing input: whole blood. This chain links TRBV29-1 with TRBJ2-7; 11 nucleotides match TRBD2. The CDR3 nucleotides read TGCAGCGTTAGGACTAGCGGGTCCACCTACGAGCAGTACTTC. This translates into CSVRTSGSTYEQYF.